This entry is about one T cell receptor (beta chain). Its antigen specificity is not known. There are no base qualities to consult, and no much larger clone falls within one base. The immunoSEQ Assay, a bias-controlled multiplex PCR, was used to amplify TCRbeta CDR3 regions from genomic DNA. Regarding the original processing steps: Within the assay, amplification of reference gene primers was used to estimate how many nucleated cells each sample contained. To quantify the absolute abundance of each unique TCRbeta CDR3 rearrangement, sequence reads were collapsed and filtered. Productive Simpson clonality was computed per sample as the square root of Simpson's diversity index over productive rearrangements. This is the immuneACCESS table as TCRdb keeps it, with only in-frame sequences that have V and J called. A part of the clones is gone; compared with another copy, unresolved V genes explain less than half, and the rest is unexplained. V and J calls and clone size come straight from that table; D and trimming were deduced from the DNA. This sample gives some 270,000 clones in total; about four fifths of them show up just once. The top ten clonotypes cover 15% to 17% of the sample.

The data were taken from a study of blood T cell repertoires in COVID-19 (dated by TCRdb to between 2020 and 2021). About the full investigation: Samples from collaborators originated in the United States, Italy and Spain and spanned both the acute and convalescent phases of COVID-19. The material from the prospective study consisted of cDNA or gDNA derived from T cells, B-cell-depleted T cells, or PBMCs. Deeply sampled blood TCRbeta repertoires from subjects exposed to, actively infected with, or recovered from COVID-19 were included in the dataset. The repertoires were released in a freely available public database intended as a resource for research on the immune response to SARS-CoV-2. The samples were drawn from two sources: the first 160 participants of the ongoing ImmuneRACE study, and over 1,000 subjects contributed by 6 global collaborators. Sample metadata almost always included a de-identified subject ID, COVID-19 status, age in years and sex. HLA class I and class II types, where available, came from metadata supplied by the sample provider rather than from assay-based typing. Study-level results and caveats: Clinical and demographic metadata were provided uncurated, with the amount varying by source and participant.

In Seattle, one collaborating source enrolled patients while the infection was active and tracked those patients longitudinally over the course of disease. Collaborating institutions collected whole blood in K2EDTA tubes following their own protocols. For TCRbeta analysis, collaborators shipped samples in one of three forms: frozen whole blood, isolated PBMCs, or DNA extracted from either of those sample types. The germline ends are 17 bases apart after V is trimmed by 5 bases and J by 4 bases. From the cysteine up to the phenylalanine, the CDR3 has a length of 15 residues. Of the read, only the CDR3 DNA is kept; its 45 bases are in frame from base 1. Looking up the germline V gene yields CDR1 MDHEN and CDR2 SYDVKM.

The chain couples TRBV28 to TRBJ1-1; the D gene is perhaps TRBD1, from 5 matching bases. The sample comprised peripheral blood. The receptor was derived from a person aged 65-85 years with COVID-19, enrolled during active disease. For the CDR3, the sequence is CASSPGTFRSTEAFF. Read as DNA, the sequence is TGTGCCAGCAGTCCGGGGACTTTTCGCAGCACTGAAGCTTTCTTT.